The 27 T cell receptor beta chains given below trace back to one sample, sequenced in a study of T cell clonality in common variable immunodeficiency. This table comes from immunoSEQ multiplex PCR, and its TCRdb copy is limited to in-frame clones, with some not included. This sample comprises roughly 70,000 clones, none seen once only. Sequencing was done on a sample of peripheral blood mononuclear cells. Receptors originate from a person between 18 and 70 years old in good health.

This clone was counted at least ten times. The read halts 3 residues ahead of the CDR3 end, with the missing end drawn from the germline J gene. The rearrangement joins TRBV18 to TRBJ2-1; 7 positions agree with TRBD1. The V gene end was trimmed by 0 bases and the J gene end by 4 bases; junction bases not matched to a gene: 6. The CDR3 has 16 residues. CDR1 is KGHSH, CDR2 LQKENI, per germline. The part of the CDR3 DNA that was read is TGTGCCAGCTCACCACCTCAGGGGGAGACGTACAATGAG. It is translated as CASSPPQGETYNE. The whole CDR3 reads CASSPPQGETYNEQFF.

This clone was counted many times. The read terminates 3 residues before the CDR3 end, so the remaining end is supplied by the germline J gene. This chain joins TRBV18 and TRBJ1-3; maybe TRBD1 (5 bases). Trimming pared 2 bases from V and 1 base from J, leaving 9 bases between. This CDR3 region has 15 residues. The germline gives CDR1 KGHSH, CDR2 LQKENI. CDR3 amino acids: CASSPAGGSGNTIYF. CDR3 bases read: TGTGCCAGCTCACCAGCCGGGGGGTCTGGAAACACC.

Remarks on this clone: The CDR3 goes on 3 residues after the read ends, and that part is filled in from the germline J gene. The chain couples TRBV30 to TRBJ2-7, with TRBD1 matching over 9 bases. The CDR3 has 15 amino acids. Germline assignment: CDR1 GTSNPN and CDR2 SVGIG (reference sequence). After removal of 4 bases from V and 4 bases from J, the junction contained 11 bases not matched to a gene. The DNA read from the CDR3 is TGTGCCTGGAACCCGCCGGGACAGGGAAGGTACGAG. This codes for CAWNPPGQGRYE. Given in full, the CDR3 is CAWNPPGQGRYEQYF.

At least ten counts were recorded for this clone. The read ends 3 residues before the CDR3 terminus; that terminus is restored from the germline J gene. The chain is built from TRBV14 and TRBJ2-5, with 7 bases aligning to TRBD2. Germline V gene lookup returns CDR1 SGHDN and CDR2 FVKESK. V lost 5 bases and J lost 4; bases outside the gene matches: 16. The CDR3 extends over 17 amino acids. The DNA read from the CDR3 is TGTGCCAGCAGCGCCCGTTTTTGGGCGGGAGTAGCAGAGACC. It codes for CASSARFWAGVAET. The whole CDR3 is CASSARFWAGVAETQYF. The entire variable domain, with the rest obtained from reference TRBV14 and TRBJ2-5, is as follows: EAGVTQFPSHSVIEKGQTVTLRCDPISGHDNLYWYRRVMGKEIKFLLHFVKESKQDESGMPNNRFLAERTGGTYSTLKVQPAELEDSGVYFCASSARFWAGVAETQYFGPGTRLLVL.

This clone has ten or more counts. The sequenced fragment ends 3 residues before the CDR3 boundary, so the rest is inferred from the germline J gene. V is TRBV18 and J is TRBJ2-7, with D hard to call. Germline values: CDR1 KGHSH, CDR2 LQKENI. With 1 base removed from V and 1 base from J, the gap between germline ends came to 5 bases. This CDR3 region has 13 residues. CDR3 residues: CASSPLYSYEQYF. The covered CDR3 bases are TGTGCCAGCTCACCACTGTATTCCTACGAG.

Concerning this clone: The read ends 3 residues before the CDR3 terminus; that terminus is restored from the germline J gene. The chain recombines TRBV19 with TRBJ1-1, with TRBD1 identical over 9 bases. CDR3 length: 15 residues. Losses at the gene ends were 6 bases for V and 3 bases for J; bases not matched to a gene: 8. Germline values: CDR1 LNHDA, CDR2 SQIVND (reference sequence). The covered CDR3 bases are TGTGCCAGTAGACAGGGGACAGGGAGGTACACTGAA. This encodes CASRQGTGRYTE. The full CDR3 protein is CASRQGTGRYTEAFF.

This clone has ten or more counts. With the read ending 3 residues before the CDR3 end, the germline J gene is used to fill in that end. The gene calls are TRBV20-1 and TRBJ1-6, with D maybe TRBD1 (6 bases). Germline CDR1 DFQATT, CDR2 SNEGSKA (reference sequence). The CDR3 sequence is 15 residues long. V dropped 6 bases and J dropped 6 bases, with 18 bases sitting between them. Incomplete CDR3 DNA: TGCAGTGCCAACGACGGGGGGCAGCCTAATTCACCC. The encoded protein is CSANDGGQPNSP. The whole CDR3 region reads CSANDGGQPNSPLHF.

This clone was recorded at least ten times. The read terminates 3 residues before the CDR3 end, so the remaining end is supplied by the germline J gene. The same CDR3 can be traced to other DNA sequences in this sample. The rearrangement uses TRBV4-1 and TRBJ2-2, with D possibly being TRBD1 or TRBD2 (5 bases each). Per germline, CDR1 MGHRA and CDR2 YSYEKL. V was pared by 1 base and J by 4 bases, with 10 bases between. CDR3 size: 15 residues. The part of the CDR3 DNA that was read is TGCGCCAGCAGCCAAGTACCAGGGAGCACCGGGGAG. Protein product: CASSQVPGSTGE. The whole CDR3 is CASSQVPGSTGELFF.

This clone was found many times. The CDR3 end is not reached by the read, which stops 3 residues before it; the germline J gene fills it in. The J gene is TRBJ2-3, the V gene TRBV20-1; D might be TRBD1 or TRBD2, each matching 5 bases. Per the germline V gene, CDR1 is DFQATT and CDR2 is SNEGSKA (reference sequence). V was cut by 3 bases and J by 4 bases, with 8 bases left in between. This CDR3 contains 12 residues. The CDR3 is CSARRGSDTQYF. The part of the CDR3 DNA that was read is TGCAGTGCTAGGAGGGGATCAGATACG.

This clone showed up many times. The read terminates 3 residues ahead of where the CDR3 ends, so the germline J gene completes it. V usage is TRBV5-5 and J usage is TRBJ2-7; no firm D call. Germline V gives CDR1 SGHKS, CDR2 YYEKEE (reference sequence). Trimming removed 0 bases at V and 3 bases at J, with 13 bases between. This CDR3 has 15 amino acids. Partial CDR3 DNA: TGTGCCAGCAGCTTGGAGGCAGTGGTATACTACGAG. Its translation is CASSLEAVVYYE. The entire CDR3 is CASSLEAVVYYEQYF.

Many counts were recorded for this clone. The sequence runs out 3 residues before the end of the CDR3; the remainder is reconstructed from the germline J gene. The chain links TRBV5-1 to TRBJ1-4; D remains unclear. In germline, CDR1 is SGHRS, CDR2 YFSETQ. V dropped 5 bases and J dropped 3 bases, with 11 bases sitting between them. The CDR3 spans 14 residues. The sequenced CDR3 bases are TGCGCCAGCAGTCAAGGGCCGTCTAATGAAAAA. Its translation is CASSQGPSNEK. The CDR3 as a whole reads CASSQGPSNEKLFF.

On this clone itself: Sequencing ends 3 residues short of the CDR3 end; the germline J gene provides the rest. The rearrangement links TRBV2 to TRBJ1-1; TRBD1 agrees at 7 bases. V trimming: 0 bases; J trimming: 6 bases; junction bases outside the gene matches: 10. CDR3 length: 16 amino acids. Per the germline V gene, CDR1 is SNHLY and CDR2 is FYNNEI. CDR3 bases read: TGTGCCAGCAGTGAAGCGCTTCGACAGGGAGGCCCTGAA. Protein: CASSEALRQGGPE. The full CDR3 protein is CASSEALRQGGPEAFF.

This clone was detected ten times or more. Read data end 3 residues before the CDR3 end; the end is taken from the germline J gene. The rearrangement joins TRBV14 to TRBJ2-7, with D tentatively TRBD2 (6 bases). Trimming cost V 0 bases and J 0 bases, with 12 bases left between them. CDR1 and CDR2 (germline): SGHDN, FVKESK. The CDR3 length is 16 residues. The CDR3 loop reads CASSQEGGLPSYEQYF. CDR3 bases read: TGTGCCAGCAGCCAAGAGGGAGGACTTCCCTCCTACGAG.

This clone was counted at least ten times. The read ends 3 residues before the CDR3 terminus; that terminus is restored from the germline J gene. The chain recombines TRBV5-1 with TRBJ2-1; 7 bases are a match to TRBD1. Germline trimming cut 4 bases from V and 0 bases from J; bases unmatched to any gene: 7. The length of the CDR3 is 16 residues. Per the germline V gene, CDR1 is SGHRS and CDR2 is YFSETQ. The sequenced part of the CDR3 DNA is TGCGCCAGCAGCCAGGGGACAGCGAGCTCCTACAATGAG. This sequence encodes CASSQGTASSYNE. In full, the CDR3 reads CASSQGTASSYNEQFF. The full variable domain, in which reference TRBV5-1 and TRBJ2-1 provide the parts outside the CDR3, is KAGVTQTPRYLIKTRGQQVTLSCSPISGHRSVSWYQQTPGQGLQFLFEYFSETQRNKGNFPGRFSGRQFSNSRSEMNVSTLELGDSALYLCASSQGTASSYNEQFFGPGTRLTVL.

At least ten counts were recorded for this clone. The DNA ends 3 residues before the CDR3 does, and the rest of the CDR3 is filled in from the germline J gene. The rearrangement joins TRBV5-1 to TRBJ2-2, with 9 bases that match TRBD1. Germline assignment: CDR1 SGHRS and CDR2 YFSETQ. This CDR3 is built from 15 residues. The ends lost 4 bases at V and 4 bases at J; junction bases unmatched: 5. The covered CDR3 bases are TGCGCCAGCAGCGCCCGACAGGGGGGCACCGGGGAG. This encodes CASSARQGGTGE. The entire CDR3 is CASSARQGGTGELFF.

The table lists this clone with many counts. The observed sequence ends 3 residues before the CDR3 terminus, with the missing tail filled in from the germline J gene. This chain connects TRBV2 to TRBJ2-7, with TRBD1 matching over 10 bases. J gave up 3 bases and V 6 bases, and 5 bases lay outside the gene matches. The CDR3 sequence is 14 residues long. Germline V gene data show CDR1 as SNHLY and CDR2 as FYNNEI. The part of the CDR3 DNA that was read is TGTGCCAGCAGGAATCGGACAGGGGGCTACGAG. This translates into CASRNRTGGYE. The full-length CDR3 reads as CASRNRTGGYEQYF.

This clone was found many times. The read ends 3 residues shy of where the CDR3 ends; the end is completed using the germline J gene. The chain joins TRBV5-1 to TRBJ2-2, with 13 bases identical to TRBD2. With V trimmed by 2 bases and J by 6 bases, 4 bases remained unmatched. Germline V gives CDR1 SGHRS, CDR2 YFSETQ. There are 16 residues in the CDR3. The sequenced CDR3 bases are TGCGCCAGCAGCTTCGGGACTAGCGGGGTCGCCGGGGAG. Translated, it gives CASSFGTSGVAGE. The whole CDR3 protein is CASSFGTSGVAGELFF.

This clone was observed a handful of times. The observed sequence ends 3 residues before the CDR3 terminus, with the missing tail filled in from the germline J gene. V gene TRBV27 combines with J gene TRBJ2-7; 7 bases are shared with TRBD1. There are 14 residues in the CDR3. The germline gives CDR1 MNHEY, CDR2 SMNVEV (reference sequence). V lost 5 bases to trimming and J lost 2 bases; unmatched junction nucleotides: 6. The sequenced part of the CDR3 DNA is TGTGCCAGCAGTACCGGGACAGAAACCTACGAG. Translated: CASSTGTETYE. The full CDR3 sequence reads CASSTGTETYEQYF.

This clone was counted many times. The part of the CDR3 DNA that was read is TGCGCCAGCAGTGTAATAGCGGGGGAGACCGGGGAG. Translated, it gives CASSVIAGETGE. The complete CDR3 sequence is CASSVIAGETGELFF. The V call is TRBV10-2, the J call TRBJ2-2; 9 positions match TRBD2. The read finishes 3 residues shy of the CDR3 end, and the germline J gene is used to complete it. The trim removed 4 bases at V and 5 bases at J, leaving 5 bases unmatched. This CDR3 spans 15 amino acids. Germline CDR1 reads WSHSY; CDR2 reads SAAADI.

This clone was recorded many times. The read finishes 3 residues shy of the CDR3 end, and the germline J gene is used to complete it. The chain links TRBV7-3 to TRBJ2-3; no firm D call. From germline, CDR1 is SGHTA and CDR2 FQGTGA. V was clipped by 1 base and J by 4 bases, with 9 bases between them. The CDR3 is made up of 14 amino acids. CDR3 sequence reads: CASSLNMGADTQYF. The covered CDR3 bases are TGTGCCAGCAGCTTAAATATGGGCGCAGATACG.

As concerns this clone: The missing CDR3 end, 3 residues past where the read stops, is filled in from the germline J gene. The V gene is TRBV5-4, the J gene TRBJ2-5, with D unresolved. Germline V gene lookup returns CDR1 SGHNT and CDR2 YYREEE (reference sequence). The CDR3 contains 15 residues. Deletions cut 2 bases from V and 1 base from J, with 12 bases between. The sequenced CDR3 bases are TGTGCCAGCAGCTTATTTACCGACTGCCAAGAGACC. Translated: CASSLFTDCQET. The full-length CDR3 reads as CASSLFTDCQETQYF.

In this sample, this clone turned up a few times. A junction end diverges from the germline sequence, so it may reflect a read error. The read ends 3 residues early relative to the CDR3; the germline J gene fills the gap. The V call is TRBV7-9, the J call TRBJ2-7; 7 bases match TRBD1. CDR1 SEHNR and CDR2 FQNEAQ come from the germline V gene (reference sequence). CDR3 size: 15 residues. Partial CDR3 DNA: TGTGCCGGCAGCTTAACAGGGGCAAGAACCTACGAG. Residues: CAGSLTGARTYE. The entire CDR3 is CAGSLTGARTYEQYF.

This clone has at least ten counts. The CDR3 end lies 3 residues beyond the end of the read and is filled in from the germline J gene. The chain couples TRBV20-1 to TRBJ2-2; no reliable D call. V lost 4 bases and J 5 bases, leaving 11 bases between the germline ends. The CDR3 consists of 13 residues. Germline-derived CDR1 and CDR2 are DFQATT and SNEGSKA (reference sequence). CDR3 loop: CSANQLSTGELFF. The DNA read from the CDR3 is TGCAGTGCTAATCAACTTAGTACCGGGGAG.

This clone showed up many times. The read ends 3 residues shy of where the CDR3 ends; the end is completed using the germline J gene. This chain uses TRBV5-1 with TRBJ2-5; D is ambiguous. This CDR3 spans 14 amino acids. V was cut by 6 bases and J by 1 base, with 13 bases left in between. The germline gives CDR1 SGHRS, CDR2 YFSETQ. The CDR3 bases that were read are TGCGCCAGCACTACCCTAGTGGGCCAAGAGACC. This encodes CASTTLVGQET. The whole CDR3 sequence reads CASTTLVGQETQYF.

This clone was observed many times. The CDR3 end lies 3 residues beyond the end of the read and is filled in from the germline J gene. The V gene is TRBV7-3, the J gene TRBJ2-1; D possibly corresponds to TRBD1 (5 bases). CDR1 SGHTA and CDR2 FQGTGA come from the germline V gene. V was shortened by 5 bases and J by 4 bases, with 9 bases between the two germline ends. The CDR3 totals 13 residues. CDR3 bases read: TGTGCCAGCAGCGGAACAGGATACAATGAG. Translation: CASSGTGYNE. The complete CDR3 sequence is CASSGTGYNEQFF.

This clone has a count of ten or more. Coverage ceases 3 residues before the CDR3 finishes, and the germline J gene fills in the end. The chain combines TRBV5-1 with TRBJ1-4, with a tentative D call TRBD1 (5 bases). V was shortened by 1 base and J by 4 bases, with 8 bases between the two germline ends. Germline V gene lookup returns CDR1 SGHRS and CDR2 YFSETQ. CDR3 length: 14 residues. This CDR3 reads CASSLRGFNEKLFF. CDR3 DNA, as far as it was read: TGCGCCAGCAGCTTGAGGGGTTTTAATGAAAAA.

This clone was recorded many times. The read gets to within 3 residues of the CDR3 end, and the germline J gene fills in the rest. This chain uses TRBV23-1 with TRBJ2-1; 7 bases fit TRBD2. TRBV23-1 is designated an ORF whose function remains uncertain. The CDR3 has 14 residues. J lost 6 bases, V lost 3 bases, and 5 bases had no gene match. CDR3 loop: CASSHGGSGNEQFF. Partial CDR3 DNA: TGCGCCAGCAGTCATGGCGGGAGCGGCAATGAG.